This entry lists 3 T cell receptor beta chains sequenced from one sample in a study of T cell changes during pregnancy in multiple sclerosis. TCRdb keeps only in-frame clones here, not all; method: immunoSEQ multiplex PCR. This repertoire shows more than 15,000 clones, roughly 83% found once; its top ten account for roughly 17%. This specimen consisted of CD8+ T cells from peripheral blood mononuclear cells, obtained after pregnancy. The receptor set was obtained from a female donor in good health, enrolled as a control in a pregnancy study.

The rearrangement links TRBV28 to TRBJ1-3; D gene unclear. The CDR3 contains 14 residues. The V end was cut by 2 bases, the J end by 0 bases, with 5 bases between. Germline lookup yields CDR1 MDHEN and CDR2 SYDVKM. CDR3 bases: TGTGCCAGCAGTTTAGTCCTCTCTGGAAACACCATATATTTT. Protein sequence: CASSLVLSGNTIYF.

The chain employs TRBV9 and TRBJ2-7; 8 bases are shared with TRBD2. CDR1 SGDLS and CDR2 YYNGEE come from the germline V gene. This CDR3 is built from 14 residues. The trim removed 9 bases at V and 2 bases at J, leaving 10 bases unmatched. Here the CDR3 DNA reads TGTGCCACCAAACCCGGGGGGGGCACCTACGAGCAGTACTTC. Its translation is CATKPGGGTYEQYF.

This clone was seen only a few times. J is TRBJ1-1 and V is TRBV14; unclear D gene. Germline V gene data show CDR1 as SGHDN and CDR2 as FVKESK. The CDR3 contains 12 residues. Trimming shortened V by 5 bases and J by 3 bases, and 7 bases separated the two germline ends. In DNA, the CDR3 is TGTGCCAGCAGCGGAGGGTACACTGAAGCTTTCTTT. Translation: CASSGGYTEAFF.